The source of this T cell receptor beta chain is a study of cytomegalovirus exposure and HLA in healthy donors. Turning to the study itself: An early release of data contained around 80 million unique TCRs, which came from HLA-typed donors. Study-level points and caveats: Later genetic work tied a missense DCLRE1C variant to beta-chain V and J trimming.

V shed 2 bases and J 0 bases; nucleotides not matched to a gene: 12. CDR3 length: 19 amino acids. Germline loops: CDR1 KGHSH, CDR2 LQKENI. The PCR used 60 Vbeta and 13 Jbeta primers. Original data processing: In a later analysis, of some 80 million unique beta chains, roughly 11 million appeared in at least two donors. Produced via immunoSEQ multiplex PCR; TCRdb's table is partial and in-frame only. The DNA was the basis for D and trimming; V, J and clone size are from that table. The data hold more than 150,000 clones, with over 65% observed a single time. As for this clone: Its antigen remains unidentified.

Sequencing used PBMCs. This TCR derives from a man aged 18-30 years in good health and CMV-seronegative. The rearrangement links TRBV18 to TRBJ1-2; 10 bases fit TRBD1. The CDR3 region has the DNA TGTGCCAGCTCACCAACACCCGACAGGGGGCTAAGTTCTAACTATGGCTACACCTTC. Protein product: CASSPTPDRGLSSNYGYTF.